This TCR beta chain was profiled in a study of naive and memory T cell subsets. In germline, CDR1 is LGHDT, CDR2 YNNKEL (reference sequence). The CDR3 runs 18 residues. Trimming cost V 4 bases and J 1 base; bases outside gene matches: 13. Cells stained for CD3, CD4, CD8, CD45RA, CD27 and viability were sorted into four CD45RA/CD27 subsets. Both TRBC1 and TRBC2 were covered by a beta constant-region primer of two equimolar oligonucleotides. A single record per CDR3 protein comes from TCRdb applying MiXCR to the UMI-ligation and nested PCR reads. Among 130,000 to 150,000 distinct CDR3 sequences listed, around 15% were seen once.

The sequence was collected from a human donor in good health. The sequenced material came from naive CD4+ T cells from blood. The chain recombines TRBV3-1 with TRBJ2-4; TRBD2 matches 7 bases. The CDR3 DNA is TGTGCCAGCAGCCTCTTTACTAGCGCCCGGGCGGCCAAAAACATTCAGTACTTC. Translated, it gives CASSLFTSARAAKNIQYF.